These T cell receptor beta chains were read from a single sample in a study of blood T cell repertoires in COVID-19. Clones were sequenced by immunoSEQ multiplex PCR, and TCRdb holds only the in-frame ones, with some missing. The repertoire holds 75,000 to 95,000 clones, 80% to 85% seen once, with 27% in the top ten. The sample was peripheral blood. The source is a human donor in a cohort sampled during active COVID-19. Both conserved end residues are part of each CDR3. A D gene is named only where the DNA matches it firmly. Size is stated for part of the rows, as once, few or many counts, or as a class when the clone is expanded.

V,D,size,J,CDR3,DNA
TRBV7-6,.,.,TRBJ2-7,CASSLVAAGPYEQYF,TGTGCCAGCAGCTTAGTGGCAGCGGGCCCCTACGAGCAGTACTTC
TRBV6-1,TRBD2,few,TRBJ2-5,CASSEQGSGGETQYF,TGTGCCAGCAGTGAACAAGGGAGCGGGGGGGAGACCCAGTACTTC
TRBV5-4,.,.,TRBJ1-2,CASSPEPNYGYTF,TGTGCCAGCAGCCCGGAGCCTAACTATGGCTACACCTTC
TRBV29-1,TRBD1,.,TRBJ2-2,CSAAGQGNTGELFF,TGCAGCGCTGCGGGACAGGGGAACACCGGGGAGCTGTTTTTT
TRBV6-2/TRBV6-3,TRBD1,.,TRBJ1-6,CASSHRDSVYNSPLHF,TGTGCCAGCAGTCACCGGGACAGCGTCTATAATTCACCCCTCCACTTT
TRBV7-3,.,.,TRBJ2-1,CASSLRQEGGEQFF,TGTGCCAGCAGCTTACGGCAGGAGGGTGGTGAGCAGTTCTTC
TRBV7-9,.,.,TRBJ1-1,CASSFSVRAEAFF,TGTGCCAGCAGCTTTAGCGTAAGGGCTGAAGCTTTCTTT
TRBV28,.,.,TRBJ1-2,CASSSGGFYGYTF,TGTGCCAGCAGTTCTGGAGGATTCTATGGCTACACCTTC
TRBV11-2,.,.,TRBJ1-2,CASSSGTNYGYTF,TGTGCCAGCAGCTCCGGGACAAACTATGGCTACACCTTC
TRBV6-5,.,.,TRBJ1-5,CASSPRRSEPQHF,TGTGCCAGCAGTCCTAGACGGTCTGAGCCCCAGCATTTT
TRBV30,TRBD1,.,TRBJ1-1,CAWDKNRGGNTEAFF,TGTGCCTGGGACAAGAACAGGGGGGGGAACACTGAAGCTTTCTTT
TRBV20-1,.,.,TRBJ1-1,CSANRATEAFF,TGCAGTGCGAACAGGGCGACTGAAGCTTTCTTT
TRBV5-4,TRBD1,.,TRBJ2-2,CASSLGAGGNTGELFF,TGTGCCAGCAGCTTGGGGGCAGGGGGTAACACCGGGGAGCTGTTTTTT
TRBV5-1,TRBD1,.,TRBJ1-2,CASSPGQGNYGYTF,TGCGCCAGCAGCCCCGGACAGGGTAACTATGGCTACACCTTC
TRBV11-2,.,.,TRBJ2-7,CASTTGGDSLVF,TGTGCCAGCACCACAGGTGGGGACTCTCTGGTCTTC
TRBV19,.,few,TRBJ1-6,CASDDRNNSPLHF,TGTGCCAGCGACGACAGGAACAATTCACCCCTCCACTTT
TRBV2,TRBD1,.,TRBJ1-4,CASSRDRGREKLFF,TGTGCCAGCAGTAGGGACAGGGGAAGGGAAAAACTGTTTTTT
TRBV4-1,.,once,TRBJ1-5,CASSPTSNDGNQPQHF,TGCGCCAGCAGCCCCACATCTAACGACGGGAATCAGCCCCAGCATTTT
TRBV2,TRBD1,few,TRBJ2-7,CASSGGQGDAYEQYF,TGTGCCAGCAGCGGAGGACAGGGGGATGCCTACGAGCAGTACTTC
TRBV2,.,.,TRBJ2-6,CASSGRDRSSSGANVLTF,TGTGCCAGCAGTGGGAGGGACCGTTCCAGCTCTGGGGCCAACGTCCTGACTTTC
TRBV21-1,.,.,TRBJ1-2,CASSKGGQGRCYTF,TGTGCCAGCAGCAAAGGGGGGCAGGGGAGATGCTACACCTTC
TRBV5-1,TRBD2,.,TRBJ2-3,CASSPTSGGKDTQYF,TGCGCCAGCAGCCCGACTAGCGGGGGGAAGGATACGCAGTATTTT
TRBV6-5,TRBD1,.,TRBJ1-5,CASSYSGQGSQPQHF,TGTGCCAGCAGTTACTCAGGACAGGGTAGTCAGCCCCAGCATTTT
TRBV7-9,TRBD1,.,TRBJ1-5,CASSPEGGQPQHF,TGTGCCAGCAGCCCAGAAGGGGGCCAGCCCCAGCATTTT
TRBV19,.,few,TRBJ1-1,CASSLAASANTEAFF,TGTGCCAGTAGTCTGGCAGCGTCAGCGAACACTGAAGCTTTCTTT
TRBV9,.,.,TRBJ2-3,CASSVGGSSTDTQYF,TGTGCCAGCAGCGTAGGGGGCTCTAGCACAGATACGCAGTATTTT
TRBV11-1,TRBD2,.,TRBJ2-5,CASSQTSFQETQYF,TGTGCCAGCAGCCAGACTAGCTTCCAAGAGACCCAGTACTTC
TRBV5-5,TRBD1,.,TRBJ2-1,CASSQTTDREKFF,TGTGCCAGCAGCCAAACGACCGACAGGGAAAAGTTCTTC
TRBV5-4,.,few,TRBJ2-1,CASSLDSYNEQFF,TGTGCCAGCAGCCTGGACTCTTACAATGAGCAGTTCTTC
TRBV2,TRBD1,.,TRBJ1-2,CASHNSGGRGYGYTF,TGTGCCAGCCACAATTCAGGGGGCAGGGGCTATGGCTACACCTTC
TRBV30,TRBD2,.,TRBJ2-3,CAWNSGGLTDTQYF,TGTGCCTGGAATAGCGGGGGGCTCACAGATACGCAGTATTTT
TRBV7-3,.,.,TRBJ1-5,CASSPGPRQPQHF,TGTGCCAGCAGCCCAGGGCCCCGGCAGCCCCAGCATTTT
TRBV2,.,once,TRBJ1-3,CASSPPGLRSGNTIYF,TGTGCCAGCAGCCCACCGGGACTGCGCTCTGGAAACACCATATATTTT
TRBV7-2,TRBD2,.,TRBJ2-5,CASSLAGGSETQYF,TGTGCCAGCTCACTAGCGGGGGGGTCGGAGACCCAGTACTTC
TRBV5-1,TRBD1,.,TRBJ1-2,CASSLAVAGGGSYGYTF,TGCGCCAGCAGCTTGGCCGTGGCAGGGGGTGGGTCCTATGGCTACACCTTC
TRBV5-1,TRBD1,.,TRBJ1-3,CASSSGTGNGNTIYF,TGCGCCAGCAGCTCCGGGACAGGGAACGGAAACACCATATATTTT
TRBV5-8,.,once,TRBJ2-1,CASSYTGFSSYNEQFF,TGTGCCAGCAGCTACACAGGGTTCAGCTCCTACAATGAGCAGTTCTTC
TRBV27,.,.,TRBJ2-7,CASSLGGFSSYEQYF,TGTGCCAGCAGTTTAGGAGGGTTTAGCTCCTACGAGCAGTACTTC
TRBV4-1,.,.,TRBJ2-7,CASSQVSGSYEQYF,TGCGCCAGCAGCCAAGTCAGCGGGTCCTACGAGCAGTACTTC
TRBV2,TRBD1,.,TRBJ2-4,CASSVGGTGGNIQYF,TGTGCCAGCAGTGTAGGGGGAACAGGGGGAAACATTCAGTACTTC
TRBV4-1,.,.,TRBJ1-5,CASSQDGVRDKHF,TGCGCCAGCAGCCAAGATGGGGTCCGGGACAAGCATTTT
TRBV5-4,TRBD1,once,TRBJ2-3,CASSLVTGTGSDTQYF,TGTGCCAGCAGCTTGGTCACCGGGACAGGGTCAGATACGCAGTATTTT
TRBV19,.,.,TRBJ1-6,CASSVGGTSPLHF,TGTGCCAGTAGCGTCGGGGGGACATCACCCCTCCACTTT
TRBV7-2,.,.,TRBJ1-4,CASSARGGRMFF,TGTGCCAGCAGCGCCCGGGGGGGGCGGATGTTTTTT
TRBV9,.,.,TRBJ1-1,CASSVEAGRTEAFF,TGTGCCAGCAGCGTAGAGGCAGGCCGGACTGAAGCTTTCTTT
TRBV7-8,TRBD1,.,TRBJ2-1,CASSFITGGERNEQFF,TGTGCCAGCAGCTTCATCACAGGGGGCGAACGGAATGAGCAGTTCTTC
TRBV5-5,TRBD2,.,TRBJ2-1,CASRRPLAGGEQFF,TGTGCCAGCAGACGACCCCTAGCGGGGGGAGAGCAGTTCTTC
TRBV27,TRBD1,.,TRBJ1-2,CASSKGAGYGYTF,TGTGCCAGCAGCAAGGGGGCGGGGTATGGCTACACCTTC
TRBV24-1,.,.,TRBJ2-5,CATSDPTPGEETQYF,TGTGCCACCAGTGATCCTACGCCAGGGGAGGAGACCCAGTACTTC
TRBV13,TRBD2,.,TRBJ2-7,CASSFASGGAYEQYF,TGTGCCAGCAGCTTCGCTAGCGGGGGGGCGTACGAGCAGTACTTC
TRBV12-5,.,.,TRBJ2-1,CASGPDGIYNEQFF,TGTGCTAGTGGTCCGGACGGGATCTACAATGAGCAGTTCTTC
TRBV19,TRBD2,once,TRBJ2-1,CASSPSGHEQFF,TGTGCCAGTAGTCCTAGCGGCCATGAGCAGTTCTTC
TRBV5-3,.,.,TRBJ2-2,CARSLGRKLPGELFF,TGTGCCAGAAGCTTGGGCAGGAAGCTGCCCGGGGAGCTGTTTTTT
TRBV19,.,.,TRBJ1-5,CASSARDQPQHF,TGTGCCAGTAGTGCACGAGATCAGCCCCAGCATTTT
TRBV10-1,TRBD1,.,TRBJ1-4,CASSEGGQGRDEKLFF,TGCGCCAGCAGTGAGGGGGGACAGGGCCGGGATGAAAAACTGTTTTTT
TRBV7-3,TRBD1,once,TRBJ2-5,CASSPGTGLETQYF,TGTGCCAGCAGCCCAGGGACAGGGCTAGAGACCCAGTACTTC
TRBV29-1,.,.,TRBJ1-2,CSVEGSLDSNYGYTF,TGCAGCGTTGAGGGCAGCCTGGATTCAAACTATGGCTACACCTTC